This T cell receptor beta chain was documented in a study of control samples from healthy donors and cancer patients. Clones were sequenced by immunoSEQ multiplex PCR, and TCRdb holds only the in-frame ones, with some missing. The top ten hold around 1.6% of the sample, which has 40,000 to 55,000 clones, 89% seen once. Source material: PBMCs. The clonotype originates from a man in his forties with colorectal cancer.

CDR3 sequence reads: CASGLDMGADTQYF. CDR3 in DNA: TGTGCTAGTGGTTTGGATATGGGAGCAGATACGCAGTATTTT. The chain combines TRBV12-5 with TRBJ2-3; possibly TRBD2 for D (5 bases). The CDR3 has 14 amino acids. From germline, CDR1 is LGHNT and CDR2 FRNRAP. The V gene lost 1 base and the J gene lost 4 bases, with 9 bases spanning the gap.